These 9 T cell receptor beta chains were sequenced from one sample in a study of vaccination and CD4 T cells after COVID-19. CD4+ T cells that had been cultured provided DNA sequenced with the Oncomine TCR Beta short-read assay. TCRdb ran MiXCR on the PCR reads and lists one entry per CDR3 protein. The sample has roughly 4,900 distinct CDR3 sequences; around two fifths are singletons. Indicated treatment: roughly 10-day PBMC culture with coronavirus spike peptide pools or control peptides (ViraFEST assay). No antigen has been assigned to these receptors. Material: CD4+ T cells from blood, cultured in vitro. The receptors come from a human donor who had recovered from COVID-19.

The gene calls are TRBV27 and TRBJ2-1; 10 bases line up with TRBD2. Germline assignment: CDR1 MNHEY and CDR2 SMNVEV (reference sequence). V lost 2 bases and J lost 6; bases outside the gene matches: 7. This CDR3 has 16 amino acids. CDR3 DNA sequence: TGTGCCAGCAGTTTAGAGGCTAGCGGGAGTATCAATGAGCAGTTCTTC. Its protein is CASSLEASGSINEQFF.

V usage is TRBV20-1 and J usage is TRBJ2-3; possibly TRBD1 or TRBD2 for D (7 bases each). The V gene lost 0 bases and the J gene lost 4 bases, with 17 bases spanning the gap. The CDR3 has 16 amino acids. Germline V gene sequence: CDR1 DFQATT, CDR2 SNEGSKA (reference sequence). The CDR3, as DNA: TGCAGTGCTAGAGAGTGGGGAGGGGGCGCGTCAGATACGCAGTATTTT. Its protein product is CSAREWGGGASDTQYF.

By sample fraction, this clonotype is medium-sized. The rearrangement joins TRBV19 to TRBJ1-5; possible D gene TRBD1, 5 bases. CDR1 and CDR2 from the germline V gene are LNHDA and SQIVND (reference sequence). Trimming removed 5 bases from V and 3 bases from J, with 20 bases in between. The CDR3 sequence is 17 residues long. CDR3 amino acids: CASSFPPGGWANQPQHF. CDR3 in DNA: TGTGCCAGTAGTTTCCCGCCGGGGGGGTGGGCCAATCAGCCCCAGCATTTT. Using reference TRBV19 and TRBJ1-5 for the parts outside the CDR3, the full variable domain is DGGITQSPKYLFRKEGQNVTLSCEQNLNHDAMYWYRQDPGQGLRLIYYSQIVNDFQKGDIAEGYSVSREKKESFPLTVTSAQKNPTAFYLCASSFPPGGWANQPQHFGDGTRLSIL.

Only a few counts were recorded for this clonotype. The chain has TRBV20-1 and TRBJ1-5; possible D gene TRBD1, 5 bases. The CDR3 is 14 residues long. Germline CDR1 and CDR2: DFQATT and SNEGSKA (reference sequence). Trimming removed 1 base at V and 3 bases at J, with 10 bases between. The CDR3 reads CSARGETVNQPQHF. As DNA, the CDR3 is TGCAGTGCTAGAGGAGAGACAGTCAATCAGCCCCAGCATTTT.

This chain joins TRBV20-1 and TRBJ2-5; 7 bases line up with TRBD2. Trimming cost V 4 bases and J 4 bases; bases outside gene matches: 6. There are 13 residues in the CDR3. In germline, CDR1 is DFQATT, CDR2 SNEGSKA (reference sequence). The CDR3 protein is CSATRLARETQYF. DNA for the CDR3: TGCAGTGCTACAAGACTAGCTAGAGAGACCCAGTACTTC.

V usage is TRBV27 and J usage is TRBJ2-3; possible D gene TRBD1, 6 bases. Germline-derived CDR1 and CDR2 are MNHEY and SMNVEV (reference sequence). The V gene lost 7 bases and the J gene lost 4 bases, with 15 bases spanning the gap. This CDR3 has 14 amino acids. CDR3 sequence reads: CASKGVLASDTQYF. The CDR3 DNA reads as TGTGCCAGCAAGGGGGTCCTAGCCTCAGATACGCAGTATTTT.

This clonotype has a handful of counts. The chain is built from TRBV24-1 and TRBJ2-1, with TRBD2 matching 15 bases. This CDR3 spans 19 amino acids. V shed 6 bases, J shed 2 bases, and the junction held 10 bases outside the gene matches. The germline CDR1 and CDR2 sequences are KGHDR and SFDVKD. CDR3 protein: CATSSRTSGRGGPYNEQFF. The CDR3 DNA is TGTGCCACCAGTTCGAGGACTAGCGGGAGGGGGGGGCCCTACAATGAGCAGTTCTTC.

The chain combines TRBV2 with TRBJ1-2, with 12 positions matching TRBD1. This CDR3 has 12 residues. From germline, CDR1 is SNHLY and CDR2 FYNNEI. V shed 11 bases and J 4 bases; nucleotides not matched to a gene: 2. The CDR3 loop is CAGDRGLYGYTF. CDR3 DNA: TGTGCCGGGGACAGGGGGCTCTATGGCTACACCTTC.

The chain carries TRBV20-1 and TRBJ1-2; possibly TRBD1 for D (5 bases). In germline, CDR1 is DFQATT, CDR2 SNEGSKA (reference sequence). Trimming removed 6 bases from V and 5 bases from J, with 19 bases in between. The CDR3 runs to 14 residues. CDR3 DNA: TGCAGTGCCACTTTCGCCGGGACTGGATATGGCTACACCTTC. It translates to CSATFAGTGYGYTF.